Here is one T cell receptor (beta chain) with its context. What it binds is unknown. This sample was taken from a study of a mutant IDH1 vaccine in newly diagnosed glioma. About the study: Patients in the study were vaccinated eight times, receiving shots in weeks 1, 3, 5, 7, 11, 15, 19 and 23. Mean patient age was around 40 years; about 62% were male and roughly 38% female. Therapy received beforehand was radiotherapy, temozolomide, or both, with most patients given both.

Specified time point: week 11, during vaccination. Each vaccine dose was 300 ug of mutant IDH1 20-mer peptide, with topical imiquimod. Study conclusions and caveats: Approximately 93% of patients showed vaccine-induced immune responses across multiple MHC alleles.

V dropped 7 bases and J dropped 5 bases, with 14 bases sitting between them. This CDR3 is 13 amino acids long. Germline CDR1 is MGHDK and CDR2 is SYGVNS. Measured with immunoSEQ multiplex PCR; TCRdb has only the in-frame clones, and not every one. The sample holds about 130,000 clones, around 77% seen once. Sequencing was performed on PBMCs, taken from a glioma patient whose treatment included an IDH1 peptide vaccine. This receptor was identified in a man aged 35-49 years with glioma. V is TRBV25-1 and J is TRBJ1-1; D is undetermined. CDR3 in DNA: TGTGCCAGCACAAGCTGGGTCGGTACTGAAGCTTTCTTT. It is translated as CASTSWVGTEAFF.